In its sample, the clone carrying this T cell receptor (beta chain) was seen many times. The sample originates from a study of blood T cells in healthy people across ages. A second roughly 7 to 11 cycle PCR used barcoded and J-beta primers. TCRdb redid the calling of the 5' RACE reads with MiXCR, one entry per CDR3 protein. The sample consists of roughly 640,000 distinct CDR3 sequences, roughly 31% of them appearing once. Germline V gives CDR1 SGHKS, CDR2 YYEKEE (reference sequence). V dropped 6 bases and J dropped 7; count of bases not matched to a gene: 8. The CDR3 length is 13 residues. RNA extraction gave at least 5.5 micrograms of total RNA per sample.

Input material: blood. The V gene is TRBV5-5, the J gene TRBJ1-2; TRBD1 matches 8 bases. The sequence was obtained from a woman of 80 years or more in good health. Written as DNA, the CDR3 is TGTGCCAGCACCCCGGACAGGGTAGTTGGCTACACCTTC. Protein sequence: CASTPDRVVGYTF.